The present entry profiles one T cell receptor beta chain with its context. Its antigen is not identified. One base away lies a much larger clone, so this may be a sequencing read error. Out of unsorted whole blood came the blood RNA, and germline DNA was extracted as well. Germline V lookup: CDR1 MNHEY, CDR2 SVGAGI. The CDR3 is 16 residues long. This entry belongs to a study of tumor-infiltrating lymphocytes in primary liver carcinoma. Constant-region priming of roughly 490 ng total RNA yielded TCR beta cDNA. Library construction for TCR beta comprised three nested multiplex PCR rounds performed with slightly modified ARM-PCR. TRBV1-TRBV30 forward primers and a C-beta reverse primer were used in the first two PCR rounds, which each ran for about 9 cycles. A single record per CDR3 protein comes from TCRdb applying MiXCR to the multiplex PCR reads. The top ten hold about 6.5% of the sample, which has 330,000 or so distinct CDR3 sequences, approximately 65% seen once.

Study-wide points: Tumor specimens were characterized by a significantly higher top-250-clone fraction than blood (p = 0.039).

The source of this sequence is a man in his forties with primary liver carcinoma and hepatitis B virus infection. The chain uses TRBV6-5 and TRBJ1-5; 9 nucleotides align to TRBD1. The sample comprised peripheral blood. Written as DNA, the CDR3 is TGTGCCAGCAGCCATGCCAAGACAGGGGGAAATCTGCCCCAGCATTTT. Its translation is CASSHAKTGGNLPQHF.